This T cell receptor (beta chain) stems from a study of CXCR3-negative and CXCR3-positive naive CD8 T cells. The libraries of TRB cDNA were constructed through 5' RACE using UMI labels. Following a re-call of the 5' RACE reads, TCRdb has one entry per CDR3 protein and lacks DNA. This sample contains over 70,000 distinct CDR3 sequences. Per the germline V gene, CDR1 is SEHNR and CDR2 is FQNEAQ (reference sequence). The CDR3 length is 13 residues. Sequenced sample: naive CXCR3- CD8+ T cells from blood. The sample's subset: CD45RO-CCR7+CD27+CD95- naive CD8+ T cells lacking CXCR3 (TNR3-). This clonotype originated in a human donor in good health. Some clones in this sample may be carry-over from other donors' samples. The rearrangement links TRBV7-9 to TRBJ2-7; lacking DNA, the TRBD1 call made by TCRdb goes unchecked. The chain's CDR3 is CASSSPHPYEQYF.